Each of the 25 T cell receptor beta chains below was sequenced from the same sample in a study of cytomegalovirus exposure and HLA in healthy donors (TCRdb year 2017). Library creation used the immunoSEQ multiplex PCR assay. A mixture of 60 forward primers for TCR Vbeta segments and 13 reverse primers for TCR Jbeta segments was used in the multiplex PCR. As stored in TCRdb, this immuneACCESS dataset retains in-frame rearrangements with V and J assigned. A fraction of the clones does not appear; measured against another copy, unresolved V genes explain less than half of the discrepancy, and the remainder lacks a known reason. This sample gives around 99,000 clones in total; about 80% of them show up just once. The ten largest clonotypes hold around 7.7% of the sample. Sequenced material: PBMCs. The receptor source for this set is a woman between 45 and 60 years old in good health and CMV-seropositive.

The chain combines TRBV9 with TRBJ2-7; 9 nucleotides agree with TRBD2. The CDR3 has 15 amino acids. J was trimmed by 2 bases and V by 4 bases; bases with no gene match: 7. Germline CDR1 reads SGDLS; CDR2 reads YYNGEE. This CDR3 reads CASSPSGGRTYEQYF. For the CDR3, the DNA is TGTGCCAGCAGCCCCAGCGGGGGGCGAACCTACGAGCAGTACTTC.

CDR3 amino acids: CASRPARSGGGAEQFF. DNA of the CDR3: TGTGCCAGCAGGCCAGCGAGGTCCGGGGGAGGGGCTGAGCAGTTCTTC. V is TRBV11-2 and J is TRBJ2-1; 7 nucleotides agree with TRBD2. J gave up 9 bases and V 6 bases, and 17 bases lay outside the gene matches. The CDR3 totals 16 residues. The germline V gene has CDR1 SGHAT and CDR2 FQNNGV.

The genes are TRBV29-1 and TRBJ2-5; TRBD2 might be the D (6 bases). Germline CDR1 is SQVTM and CDR2 is ANQGSEA. The V end was cut by 4 bases, the J end by 4 bases, with 16 bases between. This CDR3 contains 14 residues. CDR3 in DNA: TGCAGCGTTGGAAGGTTGGGGGGAGGAGAGACCCAGTACTTC. This codes for CSVGRLGGGETQYF.

This clone has only a few counts. The V and J genes are TRBV5-4 and TRBJ1-1; TRBD1 is a possible D gene (6 bases). The CDR3 is made up of 14 amino acids. The V end was cut by 0 bases, the J end by 3 bases, with 9 bases between. CDR1 is SGHNT, CDR2 YYREEE, per germline (reference sequence). As DNA, the CDR3 is TGTGCCAGCAGCTTGGGAGGGGGATACACTGAAGCTTTCTTT. It is translated as CASSLGGGYTEAFF.

This clone was seen only once. The V gene is TRBV18, the J gene TRBJ1-6; 7 nucleotides align to TRBD1. Germline V gene lookup returns CDR1 KGHSH and CDR2 LQKENI. The V segment lost 3 bases and the J segment 7 bases; nucleotides outside the gene matches: 9. The CDR3 spans 16 residues. DNA for the CDR3: TGTGCCAGCTCACCCTCGGACAGGTTCATAAATTCACCCCTCCACTTT. It is translated as CASSPSDRFINSPLHF.

This rearrangement joins TRBV19 to TRBJ2-7, with D possibly matching TRBD2 (6 bases). CDR3 size: 14 residues. Germline loops: CDR1 LNHDA, CDR2 SQIVND (reference sequence). With 1 base removed from V and 5 bases from J, the gap between germline ends came to 12 bases. The CDR3 sequence: CASSIVGGFHEQYF. The DNA for the CDR3 is TGTGCCAGTAGTATAGTCGGGGGATTTCACGAGCAGTACTTC.

The DNA for the CDR3 is TGTGCCAGCAGCTTCAGGACAGGGGGCGAAAAACTGTTTTTT. Translation: CASSFRTGGEKLFF. The chain carries TRBV7-9 and TRBJ1-4; TRBD1 matches at 11 bases. The CDR3 has 14 residues. Germline trimming cut 3 bases from V and 8 bases from J; bases unmatched to any gene: 2. Germline V gene sequence: CDR1 SEHNR, CDR2 FQNEAQ (reference sequence).

This rearrangement joins TRBV6-6 to TRBJ2-7; 9 nucleotides agree with TRBD1. V lost 7 bases and J lost 4; bases outside the gene matches: 8. This CDR3 is built from 14 residues. Germline-derived CDR1 and CDR2 are MNHNY and SVGAGI (reference sequence). The CDR3 bases are TGTGCCAGCATGGGACAGGGTCTAGGGTACGAGCAGTACTTC. Protein: CASMGQGLGYEQYF.

The DNA of the CDR3 is TGTGCCAGCAGCTCATGGGGGGGACCTTTCTTT. Amino acid sequence: CASSSWGGPFF. The genes are TRBV7-2 and TRBJ1-1; tentative D call: TRBD1 (5 bases). The CDR3 covers 11 residues. Trimming took 4 bases from V and 12 from J, leaving 12 bases between them. Germline V lookup: CDR1 SGHTA, CDR2 FQGNSA.

Turning to this clone: One junction end disagrees with the germline gene, perhaps due to a read error. The chain combines TRBV5-4 with TRBJ2-6, with D perhaps TRBD1 (5 bases). CDR3 length equals 17 residues. CDR1 and CDR2 from the germline V gene are SGHNT and YYREEE (reference sequence). The CDR3 bases are TGTGCCAGCAGCTTGGGGTTACCCGGAGCTGGGGCCAACGGCCTGACTTTC. Translating gives CASSLGLPGAGANGLTF.

This sequence joins TRBV9 and TRBJ2-5; 7 positions agree with TRBD2. J lost 1 base, V lost 2 bases, and 5 bases had no gene match. The CDR3 totals 15 residues. Per germline, CDR1 SGDLS and CDR2 YYNGEE. DNA for the CDR3: TGTGCCAGCAGCGTCTCAGCGGGATTCCAAGAGACCCAGTACTTC. This sequence encodes CASSVSAGFQETQYF.

This clone was observed a few times. This chain joins TRBV19 and TRBJ2-2, with TRBD1 matching 9 bases. The junction had 14 bases not matched to a gene; V was cut back by 11 bases and J by 7 bases. This CDR3 has 15 amino acids. Germline V gene lookup returns CDR1 LNHDA and CDR2 SQIVND (reference sequence). CDR3 amino acids: CASSRDRALSGELFF. DNA of the CDR3: TGTGCCTCATCCCGGGACAGGGCCTTGAGCGGGGAGCTGTTTTTT.

V and J are TRBV6-1 and TRBJ1-4; 8 bases are shared with TRBD1. There are 13 residues in the CDR3. The junction had 5 bases not matched to a gene; V was cut back by 6 bases and J by 8 bases. Germline V gives CDR1 MNHNS, CDR2 SASEGT. CDR3 region: CASSVQGGEKLFF. The CDR3 nucleotides are TGTGCCAGCAGCGTACAGGGGGGCGAAAAACTGTTTTTT.

The genes are TRBV18 and TRBJ1-1; 10 bases are shared with TRBD1. There are 14 residues in the CDR3. V lost 5 bases and J lost 3; bases outside the gene matches: 3. Germline V gene sequence: CDR1 KGHSH, CDR2 LQKENI. The CDR3 DNA sequence: TGTGCCAGCTCAGCCGGGACAGGGGACACTGAAGCTTTCTTT. Translating gives CASSAGTGDTEAFF.

This chain connects TRBV10-2 to TRBJ2-3, with D perhaps matching TRBD2 (6 bases). The germline V gene has CDR1 WSHSY and CDR2 SAAADI. V dropped 1 base and J dropped 1 base, with 12 bases sitting between them. This CDR3 spans 16 amino acids. The CDR3 is CASSEYGASGTDTQYF. In nucleotides, the CDR3 is TGCGCCAGCAGTGAGTATGGGGCTAGCGGCACAGATACGCAGTATTTT.

This chain links TRBV5-4 with TRBJ2-3, with 8 bases matching TRBD2. V was clipped by 3 bases and J by 7 bases; unmatched bases: 10. The CDR3 is made up of 15 amino acids. The germline CDR1 and CDR2 sequences are SGHNT and YYREEE (reference sequence). DNA of the CDR3: TGTGCCAGCAGCTCCGGGACTAGTGGGCAGTATACGCAGTATTTT. Its translation: CASSSGTSGQYTQYF.

V and J are TRBV5-6 and TRBJ2-5; possible D gene TRBD2, 6 bases. Per germline, CDR1 SGHDT and CDR2 YYEEEE. The CDR3 runs 13 residues. V was clipped by 3 bases and J by 5 bases, with 11 bases between them. CDR3 in amino acids: CASSSREEETQYF. CDR3 nucleotides: TGTGCCAGCAGCTCCAGGGAGGAGGAGACCCAGTACTTC.

The chain has TRBV9 and TRBJ2-3, with a tentative D call TRBD2 (5 bases). CDR3 size: 16 residues. Trimming took off 0 bases at V and 0 bases at J, with 11 bases between the two ends. The germline V gene has CDR1 SGDLS and CDR2 YYNGEE. The DNA of the CDR3 is TGTGCCAGCAGCGTAGCTGGTGGGAGCAGCACAGATACGCAGTATTTT. Translation gives CASSVAGGSSTDTQYF.

The CDR3 nucleotides read TGTGCCAGCACCTCCGCGGGACTAGCAGGGAATGAGCAGTTCTTC. Translated, it gives CASTSAGLAGNEQFF. The chain joins TRBV5-4 to TRBJ2-1; 9 bases line up with TRBD2. Germline-derived CDR1 and CDR2 are SGHNT and YYREEE (reference sequence). Losses at the gene ends were 6 bases for V and 7 bases for J; bases not matched to a gene: 11. There are 15 residues in the CDR3.

The rearrangement links TRBV14 to TRBJ2-7; perhaps TRBD2 as D (6 bases). The length of the CDR3 is 16 residues. Germline CDR1 SGHDN, CDR2 FVKESK. V lost 0 bases and J 0 bases, leaving 12 bases between the germline ends. The CDR3 nucleotides read TGTGCCAGCAGCCAAGATCCGATGGGGGGCTCCTACGAGCAGTACTTC. Amino acid sequence: CASSQDPMGGSYEQYF.

The sample holds a few counts of this clone. The chain uses TRBV7-9 and TRBJ1-1, with no clear D. The CDR3 covers 13 residues. V dropped 3 bases and J dropped 1 base, with 6 bases sitting between them. Germline assignment: CDR1 SEHNR and CDR2 FQNEAQ (reference sequence). CDR3 DNA sequence: TGTGCCAGCAGCTTCGGGTCGAACACTGAAGCTTTCTTT. Residues: CASSFGSNTEAFF.

The V gene is TRBV19, the J gene TRBJ1-4; no definite D call. From germline, CDR1 is LNHDA and CDR2 SQIVND (reference sequence). Between the trimmed V and J ends, which lost 4 bases and 3 bases, there was a span of 9 bases. The CDR3 is 14 amino acids. The CDR3 reads CASSSSGANEKLFF. In DNA, the CDR3 is TGTGCCAGTAGTAGCAGTGGTGCTAATGAAAAACTGTTTTTT.

This clone was seen just once. This chain uses TRBV12-5 with TRBJ1-5; D may be TRBD1 (6 bases). Trimming shortened V by 3 bases and J by 2 bases, and 11 bases separated the two germline ends. The germline V gene encodes CDR1 LGHNT and CDR2 FRNRAP. The CDR3 covers 15 residues. CDR3 loop: CASGLEQGGNQPQHF. The CDR3 DNA reads as TGTGCTAGTGGTTTAGAACAGGGCGGCAATCAGCCCCAGCATTTT.

The genes are TRBV5-4 and TRBJ2-7; D is undetermined. Germline values: CDR1 SGHNT, CDR2 YYREEE (reference sequence). The CDR3 runs 12 residues. V lost 4 bases and J 2 bases, leaving 7 bases between the germline ends. The DNA for the CDR3 is TGTGCCAGCAGCCCCGGTACCTACGAGCAGTACTTC. Translating gives CASSPGTYEQYF.

V and J are TRBV7-9 and TRBJ2-1; 11 bases fit TRBD2. The germline CDR1 and CDR2 sequences are SEHNR and FQNEAQ (reference sequence). With V trimmed by 5 bases and J by 7 bases, 16 bases remained unmatched. The CDR3 covers 18 residues. In DNA form, the CDR3 reads TGTGCCAGCAGCCTCCTTAAGTCTAGCGGGGGGATCGGGAATGAGCAGTTCTTC. It specifies CASSLLKSSGGIGNEQFF. Full variable domain (remainder filled in from reference TRBV7-9 and TRBJ2-1): DTGVSQNPRHKITKRGQNVTFRCDPISEHNRLYWYRQTLGQGPEFLTYFQNEAQLEKSRLLSDRFSAERPKGSFSTLEIQRTEQGDSAMYLCASSLLKSSGGIGNEQFFGPGTRLTVL.